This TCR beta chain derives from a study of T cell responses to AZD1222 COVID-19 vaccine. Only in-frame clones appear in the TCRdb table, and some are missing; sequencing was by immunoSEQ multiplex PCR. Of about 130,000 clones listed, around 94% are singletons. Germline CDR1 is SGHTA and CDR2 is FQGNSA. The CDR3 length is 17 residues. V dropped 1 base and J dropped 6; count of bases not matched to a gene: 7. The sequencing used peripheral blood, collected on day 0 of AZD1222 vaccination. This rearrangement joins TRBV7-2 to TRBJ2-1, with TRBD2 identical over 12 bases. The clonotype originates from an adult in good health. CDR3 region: CASSLVASGRAGNEQFF. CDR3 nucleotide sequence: TGTGCCAGCAGCTTAGTGGCTAGCGGGAGGGCAGGCAATGAGCAGTTCTTC.